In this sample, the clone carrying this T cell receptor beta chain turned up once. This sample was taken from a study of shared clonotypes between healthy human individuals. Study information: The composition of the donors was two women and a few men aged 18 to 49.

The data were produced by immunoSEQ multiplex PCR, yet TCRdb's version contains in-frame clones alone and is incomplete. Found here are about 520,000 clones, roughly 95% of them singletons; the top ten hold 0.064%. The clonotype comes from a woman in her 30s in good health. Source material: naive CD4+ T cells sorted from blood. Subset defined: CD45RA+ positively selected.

The CDR3 DNA reads TGTGCCAGCAGAGCCGGGACCGGGGCCAACGTCCTGACTTTC. Residues: CASRAGTGANVLTF. The J gene is TRBJ2-6, the V gene TRBV28; the D call may be TRBD1 or TRBD2 (5 bases each). CDR1 is MDHEN and CDR2 is SYDVKM in the germline V gene. This CDR3 is 14 amino acids long. Deletions cut 6 bases from V and 4 bases from J, with 10 bases between.